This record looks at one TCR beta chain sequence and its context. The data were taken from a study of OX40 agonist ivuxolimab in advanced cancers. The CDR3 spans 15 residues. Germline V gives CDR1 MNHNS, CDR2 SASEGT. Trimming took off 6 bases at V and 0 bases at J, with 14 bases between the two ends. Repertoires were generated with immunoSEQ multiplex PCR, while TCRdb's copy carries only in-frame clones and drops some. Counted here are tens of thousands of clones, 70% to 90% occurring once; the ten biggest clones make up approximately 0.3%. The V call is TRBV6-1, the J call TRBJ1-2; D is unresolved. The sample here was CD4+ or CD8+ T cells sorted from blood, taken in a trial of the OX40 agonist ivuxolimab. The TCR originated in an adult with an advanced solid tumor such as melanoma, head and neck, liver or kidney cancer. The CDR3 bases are TGTGCCAGCAGACCGGGAAGTAACACTAACTATGGCTACACCTTC. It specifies CASRPGSNTNYGYTF.